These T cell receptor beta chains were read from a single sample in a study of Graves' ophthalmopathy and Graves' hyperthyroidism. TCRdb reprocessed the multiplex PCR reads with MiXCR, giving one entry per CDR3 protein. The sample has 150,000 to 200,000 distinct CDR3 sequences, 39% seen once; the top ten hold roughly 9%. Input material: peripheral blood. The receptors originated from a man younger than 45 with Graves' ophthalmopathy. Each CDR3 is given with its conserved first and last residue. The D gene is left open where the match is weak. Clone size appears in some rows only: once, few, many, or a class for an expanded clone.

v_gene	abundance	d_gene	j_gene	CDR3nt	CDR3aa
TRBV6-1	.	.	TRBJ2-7	TGTGCCAGCACCAGACAGGTTTCCTACGAGCAGTACTTC	CASTRQVSYEQYF
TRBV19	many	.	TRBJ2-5	TGTGCCAGTACCTCCCGACGGGGATCCCAAGAGACCCAGTACTTC	CASTSRRGSQETQYF
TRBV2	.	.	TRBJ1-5	TGTGCCAGCAGTACGGACGGCCTTAATCAGCCCCAGCATTTT	CASSTDGLNQPQHF
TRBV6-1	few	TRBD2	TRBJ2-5	TGTGCCAGCAGTAAGGGACTAGCGGGAGTTGGAGAGACCCAGTACTTC	CASSKGLAGVGETQYF
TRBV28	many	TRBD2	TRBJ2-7	TGTGCCAGCAGTGGCGGGACTAGCGGGAGGAACGAGCAGTACTTC	CASSGGTSGRNEQYF
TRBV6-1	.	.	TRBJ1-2	TGTGCCAGCAGCCCTGACGGACCGGATTACTATGGCTACACCTTC	CASSPDGPDYYGYTF
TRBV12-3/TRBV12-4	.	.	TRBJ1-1	TGTGCCAGCAGTTTGAGGCCTAAGCCTGAAGCTTTCTTT	CASSLRPKPEAFF
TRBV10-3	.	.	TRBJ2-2	TGTGCCATCAGGGGGGGCGTCACCGGGGAGCTGTTTTTT	CAIRGGVTGELFF
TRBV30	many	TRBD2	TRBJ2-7	TGTGCCTGGAGTGTTTCGAGCGGGATTTACGAGCAGTACTTC	CAWSVSSGIYEQYF
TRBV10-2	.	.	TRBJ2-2	TGCGCCAGCAGTTTCCTCTCCAACACCGGGGAGCTGTTTTTT	CASSFLSNTGELFF
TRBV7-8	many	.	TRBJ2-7	TGTGCCAGCAGCTTAGTAGGGACGGAGGACTTAGAGCAGTACTTC	CASSLVGTEDLEQYF
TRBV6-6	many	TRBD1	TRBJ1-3	TGTGCCAGCAGACTCGGGCCAATTACAGGGGGAATAATTGGAAACACCATATATTTT	CASRLGPITGGIIGNTIYF
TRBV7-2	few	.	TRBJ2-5	TGTGCCAGCAGTGAGGGGACCCAGTACTTC	CASSEGTQYF
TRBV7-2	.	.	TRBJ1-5	TGTGCCAGCAGCCCAGGGGATCAGCCCCAGCATTTT	CASSPGDQPQHF
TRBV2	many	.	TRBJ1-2	TGTGCCAGCAGTGTGGTATCACAGGGAAAGGGCTATGGCTACACCTTC	CASSVVSQGKGYGYTF
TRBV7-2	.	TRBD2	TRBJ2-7	TGTGCCAGCAGCTTAGCGGTAGATCGTAGCGGGAGAGGGTACGAGCAGTACTTC	CASSLAVDRSGRGYEQYF
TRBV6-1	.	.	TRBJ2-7	TGTGCCAGCAGATTGAGGGGCTCCTACGAGCAGTACTTC	CASRLRGSYEQYF
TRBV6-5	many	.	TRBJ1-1	TGTGCCAGCAGGGACTCGGACACTGAAGCTTTCTTT	CASRDSDTEAFF
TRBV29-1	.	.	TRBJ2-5	TGCAGCGTTGAAGATCGCCCGAAAGAGACCCAGTACTTC	CSVEDRPKETQYF
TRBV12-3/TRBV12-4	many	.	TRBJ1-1	TGTGCCAGCAGCCCCTTTGTCCGGGGGACTGAAGCTTTCTTT	CASSPFVRGTEAFF
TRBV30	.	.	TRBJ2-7	TGTGCCTGGAGCTCAGGGGGACTCCACGAGCAGTACTTC	CAWSSGGLHEQYF
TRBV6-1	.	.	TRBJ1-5	TGTGCCAGCTGGGCAGGACCATATAGCAATCAGCCCCAGCATTTT	CASWAGPYSNQPQHF
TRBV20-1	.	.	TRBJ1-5	TGCAGTGCTGTCCCATTGACAGGCTCGAATCAGCCCCAGCATTTT	CSAVPLTGSNQPQHF
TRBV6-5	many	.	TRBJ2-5	TGTGCCAGCAGGGGTATGGGCCAAGAGACCCAGTACTTC	CASRGMGQETQYF
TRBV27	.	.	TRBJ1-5	TGTGCCAGCAGTTTAGGGGTCGGTCAGCCCCAGCATTTT	CASSLGVGQPQHF
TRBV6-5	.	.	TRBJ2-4	TGTGCCAGCAGTTACGTCAGCGGGCGGGACATTCAGTACTTC	CASSYVSGRDIQYF
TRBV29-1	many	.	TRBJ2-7	TGCAGCGTTGAAGTAGTCATTGGTTACGAGCAGTACTTC	CSVEVVIGYEQYF
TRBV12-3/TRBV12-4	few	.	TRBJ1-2	TGTGCCAGCACCTTGGGGGGACTGGAGGGCTACACCTTC	CASTLGGLEGYTF
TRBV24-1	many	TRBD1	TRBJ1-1	TGTGCCACCAGTGATCAAAGCCAGGGGGCTAAAGCTTTCTTT	CATSDQSQGAKAFF
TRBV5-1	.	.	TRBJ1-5	TGCGCCAGCAGCGTCCAACCCCGGGACACTGATCAGCCCCAGCATTTT	CASSVQPRDTDQPQHF
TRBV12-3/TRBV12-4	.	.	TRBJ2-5	TGTGCCAGCAGTACCCTATCAGGGACCCAGTACTTC	CASSTLSGTQYF
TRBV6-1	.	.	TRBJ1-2	TGTGCCAGCATCACGTGGGCCTATGGCTACACCTTC	CASITWAYGYTF
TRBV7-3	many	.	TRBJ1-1	TGTGCCAGCAGCTTAACGACAGGAAAGACTGAAGCTTTCTTT	CASSLTTGKTEAFF